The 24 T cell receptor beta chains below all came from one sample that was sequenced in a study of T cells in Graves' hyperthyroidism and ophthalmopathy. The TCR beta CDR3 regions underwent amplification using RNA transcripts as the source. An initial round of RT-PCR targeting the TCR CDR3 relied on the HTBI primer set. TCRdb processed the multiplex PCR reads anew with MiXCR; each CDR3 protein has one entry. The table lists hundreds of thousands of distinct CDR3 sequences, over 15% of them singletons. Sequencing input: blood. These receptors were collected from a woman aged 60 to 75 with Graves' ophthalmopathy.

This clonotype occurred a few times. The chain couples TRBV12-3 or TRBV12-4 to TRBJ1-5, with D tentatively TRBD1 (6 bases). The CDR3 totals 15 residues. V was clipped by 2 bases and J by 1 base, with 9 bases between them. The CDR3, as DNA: TGTGCCAGCAGTTTAAGGCAGGGGAGCAATCAGCCCCAGCATTTT. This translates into CASSLRQGSNQPQHF.

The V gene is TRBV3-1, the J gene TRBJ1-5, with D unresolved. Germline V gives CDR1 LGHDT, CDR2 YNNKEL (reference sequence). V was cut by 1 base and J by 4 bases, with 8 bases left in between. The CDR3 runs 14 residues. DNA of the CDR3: TGTGCCAGCAGCCAAGGAGTGGGGAATCAGCCCCAGCATTTT. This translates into CASSQGVGNQPQHF.

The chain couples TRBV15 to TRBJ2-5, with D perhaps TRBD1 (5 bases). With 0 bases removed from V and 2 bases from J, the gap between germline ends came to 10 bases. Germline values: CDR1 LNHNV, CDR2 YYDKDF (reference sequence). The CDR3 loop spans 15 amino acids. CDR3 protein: CATSRERTSQETQYF. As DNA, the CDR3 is TGTGCCACCAGCAGAGAGCGGACATCTCAAGAGACCCAGTACTTC.

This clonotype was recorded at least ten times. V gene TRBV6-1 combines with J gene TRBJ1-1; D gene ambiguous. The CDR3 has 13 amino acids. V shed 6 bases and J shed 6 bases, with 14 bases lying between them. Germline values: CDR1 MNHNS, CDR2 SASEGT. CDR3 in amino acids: CASRRDWRAEAFF. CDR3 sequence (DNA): TGTGCCAGCAGGAGAGACTGGCGTGCTGAAGCTTTCTTT.

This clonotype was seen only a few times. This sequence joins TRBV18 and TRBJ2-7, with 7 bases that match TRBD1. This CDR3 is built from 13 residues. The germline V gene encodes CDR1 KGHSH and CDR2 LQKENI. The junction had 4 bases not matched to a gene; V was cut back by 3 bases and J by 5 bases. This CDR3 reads CASSPDRFNEQYF. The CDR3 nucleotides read TGTGCCAGCTCACCGGACAGGTTTAACGAGCAGTACTTC.

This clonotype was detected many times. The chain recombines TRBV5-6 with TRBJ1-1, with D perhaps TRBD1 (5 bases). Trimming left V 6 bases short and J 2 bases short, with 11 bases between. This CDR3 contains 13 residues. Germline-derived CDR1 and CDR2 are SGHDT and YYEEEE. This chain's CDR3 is CASTGDRNTEAFF. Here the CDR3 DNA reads TGTGCCAGCACCGGAGACAGAAACACTGAAGCTTTCTTT.

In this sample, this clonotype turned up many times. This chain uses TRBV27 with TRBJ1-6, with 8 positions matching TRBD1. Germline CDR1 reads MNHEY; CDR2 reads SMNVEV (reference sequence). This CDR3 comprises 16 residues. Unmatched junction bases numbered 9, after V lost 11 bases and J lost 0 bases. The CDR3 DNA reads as TGTGCCCCGGGACAGGCCACGAGCTCCTATAATTCACCCCTCCACTTT. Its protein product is CAPGQATSSYNSPLHF.

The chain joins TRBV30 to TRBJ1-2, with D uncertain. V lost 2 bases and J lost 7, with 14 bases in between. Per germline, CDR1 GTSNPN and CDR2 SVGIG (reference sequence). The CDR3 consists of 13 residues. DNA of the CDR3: TGTGCCTGGAGTAAATGGGATCGGCTTGGCTACACCTTC. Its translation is CAWSKWDRLGYTF.

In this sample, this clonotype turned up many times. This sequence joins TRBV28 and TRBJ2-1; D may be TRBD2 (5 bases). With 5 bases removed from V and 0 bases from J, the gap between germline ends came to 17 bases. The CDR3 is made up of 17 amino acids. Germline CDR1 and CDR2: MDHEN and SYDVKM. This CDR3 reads CASSLRGRFDSYNEQFF. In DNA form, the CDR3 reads TGTGCCAGCAGTCTCCGAGGGCGTTTTGACTCCTACAATGAGCAGTTCTTC. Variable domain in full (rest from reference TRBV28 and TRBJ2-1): DVKVTQSSRYLVKRTGEKVFLECVQDMDHENMFWYRQDPGLGLRLIYFSYDVKMKEKGDIPEGYSVSREKKERFSLILESASTNQTSMYLCASSLRGRFDSYNEQFFGPGTRLTVL.

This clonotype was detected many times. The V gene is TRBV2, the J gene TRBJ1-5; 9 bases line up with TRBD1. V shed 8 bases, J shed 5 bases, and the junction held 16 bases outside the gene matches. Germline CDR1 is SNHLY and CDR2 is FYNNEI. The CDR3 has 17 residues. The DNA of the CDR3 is TGTGCCAGCTCCCTTTCCCGACGGACAGGGGTGGATCAGCCCCAGCATTTT. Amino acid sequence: CASSLSRRTGVDQPQHF.

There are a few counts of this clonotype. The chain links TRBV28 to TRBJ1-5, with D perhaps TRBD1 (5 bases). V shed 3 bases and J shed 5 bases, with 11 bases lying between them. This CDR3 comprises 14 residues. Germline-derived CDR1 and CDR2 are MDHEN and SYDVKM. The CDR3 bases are TGTGCCAGCAGTTTGGGGACTCCCTATCAGCCCCAGCATTTT. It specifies CASSLGTPYQPQHF.

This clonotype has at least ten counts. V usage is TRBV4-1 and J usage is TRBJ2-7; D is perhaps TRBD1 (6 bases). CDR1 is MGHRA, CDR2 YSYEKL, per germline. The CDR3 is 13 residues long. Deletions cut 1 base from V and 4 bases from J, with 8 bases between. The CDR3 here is CASSQAGAYEQYF. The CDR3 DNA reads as TGCGCCAGCAGCCAAGCAGGGGCGTACGAGCAGTACTTC.

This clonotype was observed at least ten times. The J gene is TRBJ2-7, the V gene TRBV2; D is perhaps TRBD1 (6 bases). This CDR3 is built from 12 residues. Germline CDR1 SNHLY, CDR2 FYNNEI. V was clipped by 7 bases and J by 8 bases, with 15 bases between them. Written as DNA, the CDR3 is TGTGCCAGCAATGGCCGGGACAATCAGCAGTACTTC. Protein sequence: CASNGRDNQQYF.

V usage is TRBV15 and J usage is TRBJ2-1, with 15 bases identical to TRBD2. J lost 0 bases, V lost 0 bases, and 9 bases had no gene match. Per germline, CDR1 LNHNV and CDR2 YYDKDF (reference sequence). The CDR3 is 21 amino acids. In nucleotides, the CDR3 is TGTGCCACCAGCAGAGATCCGATGGGGACTAGCGGGGGGATCTCCTACAATGAGCAGTTCTTC. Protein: CATSRDPMGTSGGISYNEQFF.

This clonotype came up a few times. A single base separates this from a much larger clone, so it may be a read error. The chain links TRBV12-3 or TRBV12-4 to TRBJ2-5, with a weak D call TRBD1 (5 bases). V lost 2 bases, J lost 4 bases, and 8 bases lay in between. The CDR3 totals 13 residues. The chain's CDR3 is CASSLNRRETQYF. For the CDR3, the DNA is TGTGCCAGCAGTTTAAACAGGCGAGAGACCCAGTACTTC.

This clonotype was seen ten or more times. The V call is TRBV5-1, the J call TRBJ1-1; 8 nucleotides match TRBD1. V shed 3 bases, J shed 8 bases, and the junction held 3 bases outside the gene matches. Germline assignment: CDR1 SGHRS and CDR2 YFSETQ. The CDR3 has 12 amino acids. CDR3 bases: TGCGCCAGCAGCTCCCAGGGGGCCGAAGCTTTCTTT. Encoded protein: CASSSQGAEAFF. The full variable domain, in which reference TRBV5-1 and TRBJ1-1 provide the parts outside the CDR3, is KAGVTQTPRYLIKTRGQQVTLSCSPISGHRSVSWYQQTPGQGLQFLFEYFSETQRNKGNFPGRFSGRQFSNSRSEMNVSTLELGDSALYLCASSSQGAEAFFGQGTRLTVV.

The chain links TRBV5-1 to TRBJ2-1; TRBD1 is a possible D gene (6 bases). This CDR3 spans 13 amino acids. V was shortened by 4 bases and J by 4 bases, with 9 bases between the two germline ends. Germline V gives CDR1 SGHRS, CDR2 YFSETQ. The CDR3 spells CASSTGQYNEQFF. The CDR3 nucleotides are TGCGCCAGCAGCACCGGACAGTACAATGAGCAGTTCTTC.

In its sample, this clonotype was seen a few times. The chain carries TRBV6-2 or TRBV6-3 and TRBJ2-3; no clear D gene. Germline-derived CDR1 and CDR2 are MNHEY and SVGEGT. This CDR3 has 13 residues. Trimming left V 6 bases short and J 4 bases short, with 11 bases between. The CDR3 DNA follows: TGTGCCAGCAGGCCCTCGGCGGCAGATACGCAGTATTTT. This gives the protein CASRPSAADTQYF.

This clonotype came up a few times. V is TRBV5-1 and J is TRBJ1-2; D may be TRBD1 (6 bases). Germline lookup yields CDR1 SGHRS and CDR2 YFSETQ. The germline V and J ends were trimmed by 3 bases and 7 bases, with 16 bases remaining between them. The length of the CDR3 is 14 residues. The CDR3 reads CASSSPVRGSGYTF. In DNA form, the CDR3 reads TGCGCCAGCAGCTCGCCTGTCAGGGGAAGTGGCTACACCTTC.

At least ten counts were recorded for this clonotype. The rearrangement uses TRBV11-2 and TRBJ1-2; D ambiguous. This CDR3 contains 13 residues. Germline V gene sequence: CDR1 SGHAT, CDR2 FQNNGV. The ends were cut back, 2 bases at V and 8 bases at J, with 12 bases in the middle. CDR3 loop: CASSLSSTTGYTF. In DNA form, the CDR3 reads TGTGCCAGCAGCTTATCAAGCACGACAGGCTACACCTTC.

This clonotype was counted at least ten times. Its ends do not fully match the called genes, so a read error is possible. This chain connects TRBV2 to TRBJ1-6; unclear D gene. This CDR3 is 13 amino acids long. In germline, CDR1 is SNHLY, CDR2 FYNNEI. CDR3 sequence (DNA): TGTGCCAGCAGCGAAGTTCCCTCATCTCCCCTCCACTTT. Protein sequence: CASSEVPSSPLHF.

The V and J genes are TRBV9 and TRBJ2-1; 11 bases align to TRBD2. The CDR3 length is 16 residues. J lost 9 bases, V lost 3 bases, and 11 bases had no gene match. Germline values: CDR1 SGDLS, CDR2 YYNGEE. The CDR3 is CASSGLAGSMVFEQFF. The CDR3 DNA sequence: TGTGCCAGCAGCGGACTAGCGGGAAGTATGGTGTTTGAGCAGTTCTTC.

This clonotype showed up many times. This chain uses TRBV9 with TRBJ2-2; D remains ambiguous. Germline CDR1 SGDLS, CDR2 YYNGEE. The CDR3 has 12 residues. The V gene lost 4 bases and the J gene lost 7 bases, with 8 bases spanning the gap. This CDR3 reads CASSRRSGELFF. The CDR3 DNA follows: TGTGCCAGCAGCAGACGGAGCGGGGAGCTGTTTTTT. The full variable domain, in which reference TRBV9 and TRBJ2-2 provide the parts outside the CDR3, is DSGVTQTPKHLITATGQRVTLRCSPRSGDLSVYWYQQSLDQGLQFLIQYYNGEERAKGNILERFSAQQFPDLHSELNLSSLELGDSALYFCASSRRSGELFFGEGSRLTVL.

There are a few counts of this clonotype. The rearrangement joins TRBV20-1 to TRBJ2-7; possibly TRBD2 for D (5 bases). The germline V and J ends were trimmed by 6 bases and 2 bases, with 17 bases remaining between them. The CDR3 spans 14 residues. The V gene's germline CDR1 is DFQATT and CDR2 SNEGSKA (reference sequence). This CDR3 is CSARTSPATYEQYF. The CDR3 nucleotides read TGCAGTGCCAGAACTAGTCCCGCTACCTACGAGCAGTACTTC.